This T cell receptor beta chain was captured in a study of cytomegalovirus exposure and HLA in healthy donors. Findings and caveats of the study: Accurate prediction of most subjects' HLA-A and HLA-B alleles from TCR beta sequences was reported. The authors judged a highly shared variant cluster likely a sequencing artifact. The productive fraction for most TCR beta V segments was about 90% or about 30% in an earlier analysis.

It was with 60 Vbeta and 13 Jbeta primers that the PCR ran. Only in-frame clones appear in the TCRdb table, and some are missing; sequencing was by immunoSEQ multiplex PCR. This table holds 95,000 to 150,000 clones, around 80% found once. From germline, CDR1 is WNHNN and CDR2 SYGVQD (reference sequence). The CDR3 consists of 13 residues. Trimming shortened V by 3 bases and J by 2 bases, and 7 bases separated the two germline ends. This clone has a handful of counts. Its antigen is currently unknown. V is TRBV10-1 and J is TRBJ1-1, with D perhaps TRBD1 (6 bases). Sequencing used PBMCs. The TCR sequence derives from a female donor in good health and CMV-seronegative. As DNA, the CDR3 is TGCGCCAGCAGTGACAGGGGAAACACTGAAGCTTTCTTT. Its protein product is CASSDRGNTEAFF.